The subject of this entry is one T cell receptor (beta chain). Its specificity is not known. Germline V gives CDR1 WSHSY, CDR2 SAAADI. V gave up 6 bases and J gave up 0 bases, with 9 bases separating them. CDR3 length: 14 residues. The data stem from a study of cytomegalovirus exposure and HLA in healthy donors. The PCR ran on 60 Vbeta and 13 Jbeta primers. The data were produced by immunoSEQ multiplex PCR, yet TCRdb's version contains in-frame clones alone and is incomplete. Of over 150,000 clones detected, more than 60% appear once; the ten largest clones hold about 4.4%. Whole-study findings and limits: Accurate prediction of HLA-A and HLA-B alleles (for most subjects) was reportedly achieved from TCR beta sequences. The study flagged around 150 TCR beta chains as cytomegalovirus-associated.

The sequence was obtained from a man between 35 and 55 years old in good health and CMV-seronegative. Material for sequencing was PBMCs. The chain is built from TRBV10-2 and TRBJ2-1, with D maybe TRBD1 (6 bases). The DNA of the CDR3 is TGCGCCAGCAGCCACAGGGTCTCCTACAATGAGCAGTTCTTC. Protein product: CASSHRVSYNEQFF.